Sequencing of this T cell receptor beta chain was carried out in a study of T cells in Graves' hyperthyroidism and ophthalmopathy. This clonotype was counted many times. Authors of the study amplified TCR beta CDR3 regions from RNA transcripts. First-round RT-PCR with HTBI primers amplified the TCR CDR3 region. Each CDR3 protein is one row after TCRdb ran MiXCR on the multiplex PCR reads. The data show a few hundred thousand distinct CDR3 sequences, around 13% seen once. Losses at the gene ends were 8 bases for V and 7 bases for J; bases not matched to a gene: 5. Germline lookup yields CDR1 SNHLY and CDR2 FYNNEI. CDR3 size: 12 residues.

V gene TRBV2 combines with J gene TRBJ2-7; TRBD2 agrees at 10 bases. The receptor comes from a woman younger than 45 with Graves' ophthalmopathy. Specimen: blood. The CDR3 spells CASGTSAFEQYF. The CDR3 DNA reads as TGTGCCAGCGGGACTAGCGCTTTTGAGCAGTACTTC. Using reference TRBV2 and TRBJ2-7 for the parts outside the CDR3, the full variable domain is EPEVTQTPSHQVTQMGQEVILRCVPISNHLYFYWYRQILGQKVEFLVSFYNNEISEKSEIFDDQFSVERPDGSNFTLKIRSTKLEDSAMYFCASGTSAFEQYFGPGTRLTVT.